The TCR beta chain described here comes from a study of neurological immune-mediated disorders. The study's findings and limits: Private repertoires in all groups were suggested by the finding that expanded clones across subjects shared no CDR3 amino acid sequences.

CDR1 and CDR2 from the germline V gene are SGHRS and YFSETQ. Trimming shortened V by 0 bases and J by 0 bases, and 8 bases separated the two germline ends. The CDR3 is 15 residues long. This clonotype was seen ten or more times. Its antigen remains unidentified. 5'RACE employing 10-nucleotide random UMIs yielded the cDNA. From 15-18 subjects, every sequencing run obtained over 190 million TCR-beta sequences. TCRdb called the 5' RACE reads again in MiXCR, with one record for every CDR3 protein. The sample contains 95,000 to 110,000 distinct CDR3 sequences, more than 10% of which appear only once. Stated time point: longitudinal time-point 3. Preparation of the unsorted libraries drew on 2 million PBMCs stored at -80 C.

The clonotype comes from a female donor with HTLV-1-associated myelopathy (HAM/TSP). Sample: PBMCs. This rearrangement joins TRBV5-1 to TRBJ2-3; D perhaps matches TRBD1 (5 bases). CDR3 in amino acids: CASSLVGPSTDTQYF. Here the CDR3 DNA reads TGCGCCAGCAGCTTGGTGGGGCCTAGCACAGATACGCAGTATTTT.